The rows below give T cell receptor beta chains drawn from one sample of a study of shared clonotypes between healthy human individuals. Clones were read by immunoSEQ multiplex PCR, and TCRdb kept only the in-frame ones, dropping some. The data hold around 500,000 clones, with 70% to 80% observed a single time. What was sequenced was PBMCs. The receptors originated from a woman in her forties in good health. Some clones in this sample may be carry-over from other donors' samples. CDR3s include the opening cysteine and the closing phenylalanine or tryptophan. The order of the fields is clone size, CDR3 length, V gene, D gene, J gene, CDR3 protein, CDR3 DNA. D genes are given only for firm matches. Expanded clones are given a class, and other clones once, few, many or no size at all.

abundance: few; len: 17; v_gene: TRBV7-9; d_gene: TRBD1; j_gene: TRBJ1-5; CDR3aa: CASSFGTPGQSNQPQHF; CDR3nt: TGTGCCAGCAGCTTCGGGACCCCGGGACAGTCTAATCAGCCCCAGCATTTT
abundance: NA; len: 13; v_gene: TRBV30; d_gene: NA; j_gene: TRBJ2-3; CDR3aa: CAWILAGSDTQYF; CDR3nt: TGTGCCTGGATTCTGGCAGGATCAGATACGCAGTATTTT
abundance: NA; len: 15; v_gene: TRBV18; d_gene: TRBD1; j_gene: TRBJ2-7; CDR3aa: CASSPSGTASYEQYF; CDR3nt: TGTGCCAGCTCACCATCCGGGACAGCATCCTACGAGCAGTACTTC
abundance: NA; len: 15; v_gene: TRBV7-2; d_gene: NA; j_gene: TRBJ2-7; CDR3aa: CASSLGPGPEYEQYF; CDR3nt: TGTGCCAGCAGCTTAGGGCCGGGCCCTGAGTACGAGCAGTACTTC
abundance: NA; len: 15; v_gene: TRBV2; d_gene: NA; j_gene: TRBJ2-7; CDR3aa: CASSDVGAGDYEQYF; CDR3nt: TGTGCCAGCAGTGATGTGGGCGCCGGTGACTACGAGCAGTACTTC
abundance: NA; len: 15; v_gene: TRBV9; d_gene: TRBD1; j_gene: TRBJ1-1; CDR3aa: CASSVGATGVAEAFF; CDR3nt: TGTGCCAGCAGCGTAGGGGCGACAGGGGTCGCTGAAGCTTTCTTT
abundance: NA; len: 13; v_gene: TRBV28; d_gene: NA; j_gene: TRBJ1-4; CDR3aa: CATRERRGEKLFF; CDR3nt: TGTGCCACCAGGGAGCGCCGGGGGGAAAAACTGTTTTTT
abundance: NA; len: 13; v_gene: TRBV11-2; d_gene: NA; j_gene: TRBJ2-7; CDR3aa: CASSLGHPYEQYF; CDR3nt: TGTGCCAGCAGCTTAGGACACCCCTACGAGCAGTACTTC
abundance: NA; len: 17; v_gene: TRBV7-2; d_gene: TRBD2; j_gene: TRBJ2-5; CDR3aa: CASSTTSGRFPPETQYF; CDR3nt: TGTGCCAGCAGCACAACTAGCGGCCGCTTCCCGCCGGAGACCCAGTACTTC
abundance: NA; len: 14; v_gene: TRBV28; d_gene: TRBD1; j_gene: TRBJ2-7; CDR3aa: CASSTWTGRHEQYF; CDR3nt: TGTGCCAGCAGTACCTGGACAGGGAGGCACGAGCAGTACTTC
abundance: NA; len: 15; v_gene: TRBV19; d_gene: TRBD2; j_gene: TRBJ2-5; CDR3aa: CASSATSGGRGTQYF; CDR3nt: TGTGCCAGTAGTGCAACTAGCGGTGGTAGGGGTACCCAGTACTTC
abundance: NA; len: 16; v_gene: TRBV7-8; d_gene: NA; j_gene: TRBJ1-3; CDR3aa: CASSQGIRASGNTIYF; CDR3nt: TGTGCCAGCAGCCAAGGGATCAGGGCGTCTGGAAACACCATATATTTT
abundance: NA; len: 17; v_gene: TRBV5-4; d_gene: TRBD2; j_gene: TRBJ2-1; CDR3aa: CASSLAAWGGRDNEQFF; CDR3nt: TGTGCCAGCAGCTTGGCCGCCTGGGGCGGGAGGGACAATGAGCAGTTCTTC
abundance: NA; len: 15; v_gene: TRBV6-1; d_gene: NA; j_gene: TRBJ2-7; CDR3aa: CASSQARSIVYEQYF; CDR3nt: TGTGCCAGCAGCCAAGCCAGGTCTATAGTCTACGAGCAGTACTTC
abundance: NA; len: 15; v_gene: TRBV30; d_gene: TRBD2; j_gene: TRBJ2-7; CDR3aa: CAWSVGRGGPYEQYF; CDR3nt: TGTGCCTGGAGTGTGGGCCGCGGGGGACCCTACGAGCAGTACTTC
abundance: NA; len: 16; v_gene: TRBV2; d_gene: NA; j_gene: TRBJ1-4; CDR3aa: CASSEALQGEGEKLFF; CDR3nt: TGTGCCAGCAGTGAAGCTTTACAGGGAGAGGGTGAAAAACTGTTTTTT
abundance: once; len: 14; v_gene: TRBV7-3; d_gene: NA; j_gene: TRBJ1-1; CDR3aa: CASSPRGANTEAFF; CDR3nt: TGTGCCAGCAGCCCGAGGGGGGCAAACACTGAAGCTTTCTTT
abundance: NA; len: 14; v_gene: TRBV2; d_gene: TRBD2; j_gene: TRBJ2-7; CDR3aa: CASPRLAGSYEQYF; CDR3nt: TGTGCCAGCCCCCGGCTAGCGGGATCCTACGAGCAGTACTTC
abundance: NA; len: 15; v_gene: TRBV27; d_gene: NA; j_gene: TRBJ2-1; CDR3aa: CASSLERDIRNEQFF; CDR3nt: TGTGCCAGCAGTTTGGAGCGGGACATTCGGAATGAGCAGTTCTTC
abundance: NA; len: 12; v_gene: TRBV15; d_gene: NA; j_gene: TRBJ2-5; CDR3aa: CATSRDLGGRYF; CDR3nt: TGTGCCACCAGCAGAGATTTGGGCGGCAGGTACTTC
abundance: NA; len: 13; v_gene: TRBV7-2; d_gene: TRBD1; j_gene: TRBJ2-7; CDR3aa: CASSTRQGYEQYF; CDR3nt: TGTGCCAGCAGCACCAGACAGGGGTACGAGCAGTACTTC
abundance: NA; len: 14; v_gene: TRBV15; d_gene: NA; j_gene: TRBJ1-3; CDR3aa: CATSRAFRENTIYF; CDR3nt: TGTGCCACCAGCAGAGCTTTCAGGGAAAACACCATATATTTT
abundance: NA; len: 15; v_gene: TRBV15; d_gene: NA; j_gene: TRBJ2-3; CDR3aa: CATSREQSNTDTQYF; CDR3nt: TGTGCCACCAGCAGAGAGCAATCAAACACAGATACGCAGTATTTT
abundance: NA; len: 15; v_gene: TRBV7-9; d_gene: NA; j_gene: TRBJ2-7; CDR3aa: CASSTTDSPSYEQYF; CDR3nt: TGTGCCAGCAGCACCACCGACAGTCCCTCCTACGAGCAGTACTTC
abundance: NA; len: 14; v_gene: TRBV7-9; d_gene: NA; j_gene: TRBJ1-2; CDR3aa: CASSLPHAYYGYTF; CDR3nt: TGTGCCAGCAGCTTGCCCCATGCCTACTATGGCTACACCTTC
abundance: NA; len: 15; v_gene: TRBV2; d_gene: NA; j_gene: TRBJ2-6; CDR3aa: CASNRVGFGANVLTF; CDR3nt: TGTGCCAGCAACCGTGTAGGTTTTGGGGCCAACGTCCTGACTTTC
abundance: NA; len: 13; v_gene: TRBV5-1; d_gene: NA; j_gene: TRBJ2-7; CDR3aa: CASSLGQGDEQCF; CDR3nt: TGCGCCAGCAGCTTGGGCCAGGGTGACGAGCAGTGCTTC
abundance: NA; len: 15; v_gene: TRBV25-1; d_gene: TRBD2; j_gene: TRBJ2-7; CDR3aa: CASSAPGGTRSEQYF; CDR3nt: TGTGCCAGCAGTGCACCAGGTGGGACTAGGAGCGAGCAGTACTTC
abundance: NA; len: 15; v_gene: TRBV28; d_gene: TRBD1; j_gene: TRBJ1-1; CDR3aa: CASSNLDRGDTEAFF; CDR3nt: TGTGCCAGCAGTAACCTGGACAGGGGGGACACTGAAGCTTTCTTT
abundance: NA; len: 17; v_gene: TRBV4-1; d_gene: TRBD2; j_gene: TRBJ2-3; CDR3aa: CASSQGGLAGIADTQYF; CDR3nt: TGCGCCAGCAGCCAAGGTGGGCTAGCGGGGATTGCAGATACGCAGTATTTT
abundance: NA; len: 15; v_gene: TRBV27; d_gene: NA; j_gene: TRBJ1-5; CDR3aa: CASSLSSQSNQPQHF; CDR3nt: TGTGCCAGCAGTTTATCAAGTCAGAGCAATCAGCCCCAGCATTTT
abundance: many; len: 14; v_gene: TRBV27; d_gene: TRBD2; j_gene: TRBJ2-1; CDR3aa: CAIKGTSGSNEQFF; CDR3nt: TGTGCCATAAAAGGGACTAGCGGGAGTAATGAGCAGTTCTTC
abundance: once; len: 14; v_gene: TRBV5-1; d_gene: NA; j_gene: TRBJ1-3; CDR3aa: CASSLAGYGNTIYF; CDR3nt: TGCGCCAGCAGCTTGGCTGGGTACGGAAACACCATATATTTT
abundance: NA; len: 13; v_gene: TRBV2; d_gene: NA; j_gene: TRBJ2-5; CDR3aa: CATTRWSQETQYF; CDR3nt: TGTGCCACCACCCGGTGGTCCCAAGAGACCCAGTACTTC
abundance: NA; len: 17; v_gene: TRBV9; d_gene: TRBD2; j_gene: TRBJ2-5; CDR3aa: CASSPFRSRGSVETQYF; CDR3nt: TGTGCCAGCAGCCCCTTTAGATCCCGCGGGAGTGTTGAGACCCAGTACTTC
abundance: few; len: 15; v_gene: TRBV18; d_gene: NA; j_gene: TRBJ1-4; CDR3aa: CASSPIGIIEEKLFF; CDR3nt: TGTGCCAGCTCCCCCATCGGGATCATTGAGGAAAAACTGTTTTTT
abundance: NA; len: 14; v_gene: TRBV7-9; d_gene: TRBD2; j_gene: TRBJ2-1; CDR3aa: CASSQSGRDMTQFF; CDR3nt: TGTGCCAGCAGCCAGAGCGGGAGGGACATGACGCAGTTCTTC
abundance: many; len: 16; v_gene: TRBV15; d_gene: NA; j_gene: TRBJ2-5; CDR3aa: CATSRARLPRGETQYF; CDR3nt: TGTGCCACCAGCAGAGCCCGATTACCTCGGGGAGAGACCCAGTACTTC
abundance: NA; len: 13; v_gene: TRBV14; d_gene: NA; j_gene: TRBJ1-2; CDR3aa: CASSQGSVYGYTF; CDR3nt: TGTGCCAGCAGCCAAGGATCGGTCTATGGCTACACCTTC
abundance: NA; len: 15; v_gene: TRBV5-3; d_gene: NA; j_gene: TRBJ2-7; CDR3aa: CARSQTGHPSYEQYF; CDR3nt: TGTGCCAGAAGCCAAACAGGGCACCCGTCCTACGAGCAGTACTTC
abundance: NA; len: 16; v_gene: TRBV5-1; d_gene: NA; j_gene: TRBJ2-2; CDR3aa: CASSLDVPESTGELFF; CDR3nt: TGCGCCAGCAGCTTGGATGTGCCTGAGTCCACCGGGGAGCTGTTTTTT
abundance: NA; len: 14; v_gene: TRBV7-2; d_gene: NA; j_gene: TRBJ2-7; CDR3aa: CASSPYRVFYEQYF; CDR3nt: TGTGCCAGCAGCCCATACAGGGTTTTCTACGAGCAGTACTTC